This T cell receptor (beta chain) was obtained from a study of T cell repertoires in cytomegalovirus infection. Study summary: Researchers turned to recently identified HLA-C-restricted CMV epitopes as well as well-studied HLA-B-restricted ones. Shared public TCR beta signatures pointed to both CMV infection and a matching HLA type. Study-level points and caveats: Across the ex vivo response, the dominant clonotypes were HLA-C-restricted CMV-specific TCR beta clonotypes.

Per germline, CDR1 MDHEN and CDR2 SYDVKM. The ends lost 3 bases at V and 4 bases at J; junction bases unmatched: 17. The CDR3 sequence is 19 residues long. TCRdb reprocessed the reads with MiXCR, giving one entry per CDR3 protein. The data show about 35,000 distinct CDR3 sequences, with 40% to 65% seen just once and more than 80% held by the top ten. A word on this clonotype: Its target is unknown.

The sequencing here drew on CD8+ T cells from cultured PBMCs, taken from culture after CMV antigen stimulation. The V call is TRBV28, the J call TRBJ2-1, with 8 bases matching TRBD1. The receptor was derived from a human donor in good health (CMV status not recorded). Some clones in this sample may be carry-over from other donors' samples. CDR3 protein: CASSFLQGDIIMGYNEQFF. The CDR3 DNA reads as TGTGCCAGCAGTTTCTTACAGGGGGATATTATAATGGGTTACAATGAGCAGTTCTTC.